Shown below are 5 T cell receptor beta chains from a single sample sequenced in a study of blood T cell repertoires in COVID-19. The protocol was immunoSEQ multiplex PCR, while the TCRdb copy is restricted to in-frame clones and leaves out a portion. This table holds 100,000 to 130,000 clones, about 89% found once. The sequencing sample was made of peripheral blood. The receptor set was obtained from a man in his forties with active or convalescent COVID-19.

This sequence joins TRBV5-6 and TRBJ2-3; possibly TRBD1 for D (6 bases). Looked up from germline, CDR1 is SGHDT and CDR2 is YYEEEE. With 4 bases removed from V and 0 bases from J, the gap between germline ends came to 18 bases. The CDR3 is made up of 17 amino acids. CDR3 sequence reads: CASSPVQGWASTDTQYF. The CDR3 coding sequence is TGTGCCAGCAGCCCGGTACAGGGTTGGGCTAGCACAGATACGCAGTATTTT.

This clone has a handful of counts. V and J are TRBV3-1 (or the pseudogene TRBV3-2) and TRBJ2-7, with D possibly TRBD2 on 5 matching bases. The V and J ends lost 0 bases and 9 bases respectively, with 12 bases between them. Germline-derived CDR1 and CDR2 are LGHDT and YNNKEL (reference sequence). The CDR3 totals 13 residues. The DNA of the CDR3 is TGTGCCAGCAGCCAAGATGGACCGGGGTCGCAGTACTTC. It encodes CASSQDGPGSQYF.

This chain joins TRBV5-4 and TRBJ1-4; D ambiguous. Trimming took off 5 bases at V and 0 bases at J, with 5 bases between the two ends. This CDR3 contains 13 residues. Germline CDR1 reads SGHNT; CDR2 reads YYREEE (reference sequence). The CDR3 sequence is CASSSPTNEKLFF. CDR3 DNA sequence: TGTGCCAGCAGTAGCCCAACTAATGAAAAACTGTTTTTT.

CDR3: CASSYSPLEGFEETQYF. Here the CDR3 DNA reads TGTGCCAGCAGTTACTCCCCCCTCGAGGGATTCGAAGAGACCCAGTACTTC. The genes are TRBV6-2 or TRBV6-3 and TRBJ2-5; D may be TRBD2 (5 bases). Trimming took 0 bases from V and 3 from J, leaving 17 bases between them. Per germline, CDR1 MNHEY and CDR2 SVGEGT. This CDR3 has 17 residues.

V usage is TRBV9 and J usage is TRBJ2-4; D is perhaps TRBD2 (5 bases). This CDR3 is 16 amino acids long. Trimming cost V 3 bases and J 0 bases, with 13 bases left between them. In germline, CDR1 is SGDLS, CDR2 YYNGEE. CDR3 sequence: CASSGTTGLAKNIQYF. The CDR3 coding sequence is TGTGCCAGCAGCGGAACGACGGGATTAGCCAAAAACATTCAGTACTTC.